The 13 T cell receptor beta chains presented below share a single source sample, sequenced in a study of T cell responses to AZD1222 COVID-19 vaccine. Using immunoSEQ multiplex PCR, the repertoire was profiled, and TCRdb retains in-frame clones only, with some absent. In the table there are approximately 74,000 clones, more than 80% of which are singletons. Sample: peripheral blood, taken on day 0 of AZD1222 vaccination. Source of these receptors: an adult in good health.

In this sample, this clone turned up once. The chain combines TRBV30 with TRBJ2-5; possibly TRBD1 for D (6 bases). Germline CDR1 reads GTSNPN; CDR2 reads SVGIG (reference sequence). V gave up 5 bases and J gave up 6 bases, with 19 bases separating them. The CDR3 has 14 amino acids. CDR3 in amino acids: CAWGPTGPSKTQYF. For the CDR3, the DNA is TGTGCCTGGGGGCCGACAGGACCCTCAAAGACCCAGTACTTC. The entire variable domain, with the rest obtained from reference TRBV30 and TRBJ2-5, is as follows: SQTIHQWPATLVQPVGSPLSLECTVEGTSNPNLYWYRQAAGRGLQLLFYSVGIGQISSEVPQNLSASRPQDRQFILSSKKLLLSDSGFYLCAWGPTGPSKTQYFGPGTRLLVL.

The rearrangement links TRBV5-1 to TRBJ1-3; D unclear. Germline V lookup: CDR1 SGHRS, CDR2 YFSETQ. The CDR3 loop spans 15 amino acids. The V and J ends lost 0 bases and 0 bases respectively, with 7 bases between them. DNA for the CDR3: TGCGCCAGCAGCTTGGTAGGGAACTCTGGAAACACCATATATTTT. Its protein product is CASSLVGNSGNTIYF.

The rearrangement joins TRBV5-6 to TRBJ2-7; D unresolved. V dropped 3 bases and J dropped 2 bases, with 6 bases sitting between them. This CDR3 spans 12 amino acids. CDR1 and CDR2 from the germline V gene are SGHDT and YYEEEE. The CDR3 sequence: CASSSRPYEQYF. CDR3 DNA sequence: TGTGCCAGCAGCTCGCGACCCTACGAGCAGTACTTC.

J is TRBJ1-3 and V is TRBV5-1, with D perhaps TRBD1 (5 bases). V lost 1 base to trimming and J lost 0 bases, with 11 bases between them. Looked up from germline, CDR1 is SGHRS and CDR2 is YFSETQ. This CDR3 spans 16 amino acids. DNA of the CDR3: TGCGCCAGCAGCTTGCGGATGGGGGACTCTGGAAACACCATATATTTT. Translating gives CASSLRMGDSGNTIYF.

This rearrangement joins TRBV10-3 to TRBJ1-1, with D possibly matching TRBD1 (6 bases). The CDR3 is 14 amino acids. Trimming cost V 5 bases and J 2 bases, with 12 bases left between them. Germline V lookup: CDR1 ENHRY, CDR2 SYGVKD. The chain's CDR3 is CAISIDRQNTEAFF. The CDR3 bases are TGTGCCATCAGTATCGACAGGCAAAACACTGAAGCTTTCTTT.

V is TRBV6-5 and J is TRBJ2-7; 10 bases fit TRBD2. This CDR3 region has 14 residues. Germline loops: CDR1 MNHEY, CDR2 SVGAGI. The ends lost 11 bases at V and 7 bases at J; junction bases unmatched: 14. The CDR3 loop is CASGRSSGSGEQYF. DNA for the CDR3: TGTGCCTCCGGTAGGTCTAGCGGGAGTGGTGAGCAGTACTTC.

V gene TRBV24-1 combines with J gene TRBJ1-2, with TRBD1 matching 7 bases. The CDR3 sequence is 17 residues long. V lost 3 bases and J lost 4; bases outside the gene matches: 13. The V gene's germline CDR1 is KGHDR and CDR2 SFDVKD. The CDR3 region is CATSDPPGEQGIYGYTF. CDR3 nucleotides: TGTGCCACCAGTGATCCCCCCGGCGAACAGGGGATCTATGGCTACACCTTC.

The CDR3 loop reads CASRTLTTTDTQYF. DNA of the CDR3: TGTGCCAGTAGGACCCTAACTACCACAGATACGCAGTATTTT. V gene TRBV19 combines with J gene TRBJ2-3, with D uncertain. CDR3 length: 14 amino acids. The V end lost 6 bases, the J end lost 2 bases, and 12 bases lay between the germline ends. The germline CDR1 and CDR2 sequences are LNHDA and SQIVND (reference sequence).

Ten or more counts support this clone. The chain recombines TRBV10-1 with TRBJ1-2; TRBD1 is a possible D gene (6 bases). V was shortened by 6 bases and J by 0 bases, with 11 bases between the two germline ends. CDR1 WNHNN and CDR2 SYGVQD come from the germline V gene (reference sequence). The CDR3 has 14 residues. The CDR3 DNA sequence: TGCGCCAGCAGCGCGGACAGAGCTAACTATGGCTACACCTTC. Its translation: CASSADRANYGYTF.

The gene calls are TRBV30 and TRBJ1-2, with unresolved D. With 2 bases removed from V and 4 bases from J, the gap between germline ends came to 8 bases. Germline V gives CDR1 GTSNPN, CDR2 SVGIG (reference sequence). CDR3 length equals 12 residues. CDR3 DNA sequence: TGTGCCTGGAGTTTAGGTCCCTATGGCTACACCTTC. It specifies CAWSLGPYGYTF. Supplemented by reference TRBV30 and TRBJ1-2, the full variable domain reads SQTIHQWPATLVQPVGSPLSLECTVEGTSNPNLYWYRQAAGRGLQLLFYSVGIGQISSEVPQNLSASRPQDRQFILSSKKLLLSDSGFYLCAWSLGPYGYTFGSGTRLTVV.

CDR3 loop: CASSLDALEQYF. CDR3 DNA: TGTGCCAGCAGCTTAGATGCCTTGGAGCAGTACTTC. V usage is TRBV7-2 and J usage is TRBJ2-7; no clear D gene. V lost 1 base to trimming and J lost 7 bases, with 8 bases between them. This CDR3 has 12 residues. The V gene's germline CDR1 is SGHTA and CDR2 FQGNSA.

V gene TRBV24-1 combines with J gene TRBJ2-3; D not resolved. This CDR3 contains 17 residues. The germline V and J ends were trimmed by 1 base and 2 bases, with 15 bases remaining between them. CDR1 and CDR2 (germline): KGHDR, SFDVKD. The CDR3 sequence is CATSDLRRPLYTDTQYF. The CDR3 nucleotides are TGTGCCACCAGTGATTTACGCAGGCCACTCTACACAGATACGCAGTATTTT.

This chain uses TRBV28 with TRBJ2-7; D is tentatively TRBD1 or TRBD2 (5 bases each). Germline assignment: CDR1 MDHEN and CDR2 SYDVKM. The CDR3 spans 16 residues. Trimming took off 3 bases at V and 2 bases at J, with 17 bases between the two ends. The CDR3 sequence is CASSLGTGTVPYEQYF. CDR3 nucleotide sequence: TGTGCCAGCAGTTTGGGCACCGGGACGGTACCCTACGAGCAGTACTTC.